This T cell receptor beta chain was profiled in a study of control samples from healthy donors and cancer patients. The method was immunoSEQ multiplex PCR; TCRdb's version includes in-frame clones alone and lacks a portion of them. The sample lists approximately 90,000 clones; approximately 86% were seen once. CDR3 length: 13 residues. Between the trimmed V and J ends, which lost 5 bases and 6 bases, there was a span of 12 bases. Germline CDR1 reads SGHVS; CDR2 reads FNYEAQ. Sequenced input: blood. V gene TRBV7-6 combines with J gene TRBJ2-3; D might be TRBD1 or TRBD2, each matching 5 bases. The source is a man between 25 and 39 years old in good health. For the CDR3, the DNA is TGTGCCAGCAGCGAAGAGGGGCGGGATACGCAGTATTTT. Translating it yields CASSEEGRDTQYF.